The 32 T cell receptor beta chains below were found in one sample sequenced in a study of PD-1 blockade in mismatch repair-deficient tumors. The data were produced by immunoSEQ multiplex PCR, yet TCRdb's version contains in-frame clones alone and is incomplete. The sample yields just over 25,000 clones, about 81% seen once. The sample was PBMCs, taken before pembrolizumab treatment. These receptors were obtained from an adult with mismatch repair-deficient cancer.

The chain links TRBV7-9 to TRBJ2-7; the D gene is possibly TRBD2 (5 bases). The CDR3 covers 15 residues. Germline V gene lookup returns CDR1 SEHNR and CDR2 FQNEAQ (reference sequence). Trimming cost V 6 bases and J 0 bases, with 15 bases left between them. Here the CDR3 reads CASRFGIGDSYEQYF. The CDR3 nucleotides read TGTGCCAGCAGATTCGGTATCGGGGACTCCTACGAGCAGTACTTC.

This clone was detected only a few times. The rearrangement links TRBV30 to TRBJ2-7; weak D call: TRBD1 (6 bases). Trimming left V 3 bases short and J 5 bases short, with 14 bases between. The V gene's germline CDR1 is GTSNPN and CDR2 SVGIG (reference sequence). The CDR3 loop spans 13 amino acids. CDR3 loop: CAWRDSVRDEQYF. In DNA form, the CDR3 reads TGTGCCTGGAGGGACAGCGTTCGGGACGAGCAGTACTTC.

This sequence joins TRBV29-1 and TRBJ1-2; 9 positions agree with TRBD1. The V segment lost 5 bases and the J segment 1 base; nucleotides outside the gene matches: 2. CDR1 SQVTM and CDR2 ANQGSEA come from the germline V gene. The CDR3 runs 13 residues. CDR3 region: CSVTGGLNYGYTF. In nucleotides, the CDR3 is TGCAGCGTTACAGGGGGCCTTAACTATGGCTACACCTTC.

This chain connects TRBV9 to TRBJ1-5; the D is unclear. CDR1 and CDR2 from the germline V gene are SGDLS and YYNGEE. V lost 0 bases, J lost 0 bases, and 7 bases lay in between. CDR3 size: 15 residues. CDR3 nucleotide sequence: TGTGCCAGCAGCGTAGCGGGAAATAGCAATCAGCCCCAGCATTTT. Translating it yields CASSVAGNSNQPQHF.

The J gene is TRBJ2-7, the V gene TRBV7-3; 8 nucleotides line up with TRBD2. V lost 4 bases, J lost 4 bases, and 9 bases stayed unmatched. The CDR3 runs to 15 residues. Germline CDR1 is SGHTA and CDR2 is FQGTGA. The CDR3: CASSSRAGVGYEQYF. The CDR3 region has the DNA TGTGCCAGCAGCTCCAGAGCGGGAGTGGGGTACGAGCAGTACTTC.

The chain links TRBV7-2 to TRBJ2-2; D is undetermined. Germline lookup yields CDR1 SGHTA and CDR2 FQGNSA. Trimming shortened V by 3 bases and J by 0 bases, and 8 bases separated the two germline ends. The CDR3 loop spans 15 amino acids. CDR3 sequence: CASSFGRSNTGELFF. CDR3 bases: TGTGCCAGCAGCTTTGGGCGATCGAACACCGGGGAGCTGTTTTTT. The full variable domain, its missing parts supplied by reference TRBV7-2 and TRBJ2-2, is GAGVSQSPSNKVTEKGKDVELRCDPISGHTALYWYRQSLGQGLEFLIYFQGNSAPDKSGLPSDRFSAERTGGSVSTLTIQRTQQEDSAVYLCASSFGRSNTGELFFGEGSRLTVL.

The chain joins TRBV7-3 to TRBJ2-5; 7 bases line up with TRBD2. This CDR3 is 13 amino acids long. The germline gives CDR1 SGHTA, CDR2 FQGTGA. The V and J ends lost 2 bases and 3 bases, in that order; junction bases with no gene match: 0. CDR3 loop: CASSLLAEETQYF. The CDR3 DNA reads as TGTGCCAGCAGCTTACTAGCGGAAGAGACCCAGTACTTC.

This chain connects TRBV12-5 to TRBJ1-1; unclear D gene. The CDR3 runs 13 residues. The V end was cut by 4 bases, the J end by 3 bases, with 9 bases between. Germline V CDR1 and CDR2: LGHNT, FRNRAP. CDR3 sequence reads: CASGSREDTEAFF. CDR3 nucleotide sequence: TGTGCTAGTGGTTCTCGGGAGGACACTGAAGCTTTCTTT.

This clone is a singleton in its sample. This sequence joins TRBV30 and TRBJ2-7, with TRBD2 matching over 9 bases. Trimming at V came to 0 bases and at J to 2 bases, leaving 11 bases not matched to a gene. The germline V gene encodes CDR1 GTSNPN and CDR2 SVGIG (reference sequence). The CDR3 is 17 amino acids. CDR3: CAWSVLLGAGGPYEQYF. Written as DNA, the CDR3 is TGTGCCTGGAGTGTTCTTCTGGGAGCGGGGGGTCCCTACGAGCAGTACTTC.

J is TRBJ2-5 and V is TRBV9; weak D call: TRBD1 (5 bases). CDR1 SGDLS and CDR2 YYNGEE come from the germline V gene. V was clipped by 4 bases and J by 2 bases, with 12 bases between them. There are 14 residues in the CDR3. The CDR3 nucleotides read TGTGCCAGCAGCCCAGGGATAGGGCAAGAGACCCAGTACTTC. Its translation: CASSPGIGQETQYF.

The gene calls are TRBV27 and TRBJ2-7; 11 bases agree with TRBD1. This CDR3 has 14 residues. The germline CDR1 and CDR2 sequences are MNHEY and SMNVEV (reference sequence). The V segment lost 4 bases and the J segment 6 bases; nucleotides outside the gene matches: 5. As DNA, the CDR3 is TGTGCCAGCAGTTCGTCGGACAGGGGGCGCGAGCAGTACTTC. This sequence encodes CASSSSDRGREQYF.

In this sample, this clone turned up once. The gene calls are TRBV6-5 and TRBJ1-5; D remains unclear. Germline V gene data show CDR1 as MNHEY and CDR2 as SVGAGI. The CDR3 has 14 residues. Trimming pared 2 bases from V and 4 bases from J, leaving 9 bases between. CDR3 amino acids: CASSYMAGNQPQHF. The CDR3 DNA reads as TGTGCCAGCAGTTACATGGCGGGGAATCAGCCCCAGCATTTT.

This chain links TRBV5-6 with TRBJ1-5; D ambiguous. Germline CDR1 and CDR2: SGHDT and YYEEEE. Trimming removed 4 bases at V and 9 bases at J, with 14 bases between. The CDR3 is 13 residues long. CDR3 residues: CASSAGLLMPQHF. The CDR3 DNA reads TGTGCCAGCAGCGCAGGACTCCTGATGCCCCAGCATTTT.

J is TRBJ2-5 and V is TRBV30, with a tentative D call TRBD2 (6 bases). CDR1 and CDR2 from the germline V gene are GTSNPN and SVGIG (reference sequence). Trimming removed 1 base from V and 2 bases from J, with 11 bases in between. The CDR3 spans 14 residues. CDR3 sequence (DNA): TGTGCCTGGAGTGGGGACTGGGGGCAAGAGACCCAGTACTTC. Translation: CAWSGDWGQETQYF.

The J gene is TRBJ2-7, the V gene TRBV5-5, with 10 bases identical to TRBD1. V trimming: 3 bases; J trimming: 4 bases; junction bases outside the gene matches: 10. Germline V gives CDR1 SGHKS, CDR2 YYEKEE (reference sequence). The CDR3 is 16 residues long. The chain's CDR3 is CASSWKIRDRGYEQYF. The DNA for the CDR3 is TGTGCCAGCAGCTGGAAAATCCGGGACAGGGGTTACGAGCAGTACTTC.

The gene calls are TRBV5-5 and TRBJ2-7; TRBD1 matches 11 bases. V lost 5 bases and J lost 5; bases outside the gene matches: 6. The germline gives CDR1 SGHKS, CDR2 YYEKEE (reference sequence). The CDR3 runs 14 residues. The chain's CDR3 is CASRQGTGGNEQYF. The CDR3 DNA reads as TGTGCCAGCAGACAAGGGACAGGGGGAAACGAGCAGTACTTC.

The rearrangement links TRBV7-3 to TRBJ2-5; D ambiguous. V was clipped by 1 base and J by 5 bases, with 8 bases between them. The length of the CDR3 is 13 residues. CDR1 is SGHTA, CDR2 FQGTGA, per germline. The DNA of the CDR3 is TGTGCCAGCAGCTTAAGGTTCCAGGAGACCCAGTACTTC. It specifies CASSLRFQETQYF.

The chain has TRBV7-9 and TRBJ2-7, with D unresolved. Trimming removed 4 bases at V and 1 base at J, with 11 bases between. This CDR3 spans 14 amino acids. Germline V gene data show CDR1 as SEHNR and CDR2 as FQNEAQ (reference sequence). The CDR3 region is CASSSLAWSYEQYF. The CDR3, as DNA: TGTGCCAGCAGCTCCTTAGCTTGGTCCTACGAGCAGTACTTC.

With regard to this clone: Mismatch with germline at one junction end may stem from a read error. Other DNA sequences from this sample encode an identical CDR3 as well. CDR3 loop: CASSPGGEGYTF. CDR3 in DNA: TGTGCTAGCAGCCCTGGGGGGGAGGGCTACACCTTC. V is TRBV7-2 and J is TRBJ1-2; maybe TRBD1 (5 bases). The germline CDR1 and CDR2 sequences are SGHTA and FQGNSA. The CDR3 sequence is 12 residues long.

This CDR3 is CASSESGLAYEQYF. CDR3 nucleotides: TGCGCCAGCAGTGAATCCGGACTAGCCTACGAGCAGTACTTC. The chain couples TRBV10-2 to TRBJ2-7; TRBD2 aligns across 7 bases. Germline-derived CDR1 and CDR2 are WSHSY and SAAADI. The CDR3 is made up of 14 amino acids. Trimming took 3 bases from V and 2 from J; bases not matched to a gene: 4.

The chain is built from TRBV7-2 and TRBJ1-1; TRBD1 is a possible D gene (6 bases). Deletions cut 5 bases from V and 11 bases from J, with 15 bases between. CDR3 size: 12 residues. Germline lookup yields CDR1 SGHTA and CDR2 FQGNSA. Here the CDR3 DNA reads TGTGCCAGCAGCCTAGGGGGGGGTCAGGCTTTCTTT. This gives the protein CASSLGGGQAFF.

The chain uses TRBV18 and TRBJ1-6; D gene uncertain. CDR3 length equals 14 residues. Germline loops: CDR1 KGHSH, CDR2 LQKENI. Between the trimmed V and J ends, which lost 0 bases and 12 bases, there was a span of 12 bases. The CDR3 bases are TGTGCCAGCTCACCACCGTCCCAGATTGGACCCCTCCACTTT. It encodes CASSPPSQIGPLHF.

CDR3 amino acids: CASSVRQGLNTEAFF. CDR3 nucleotides: TGTGCCAGCAGCGTTAGACAGGGGTTGAACACTGAAGCTTTCTTT. V and J are TRBV9 and TRBJ1-1, with 8 bases that match TRBD1. Germline-derived CDR1 and CDR2 are SGDLS and YYNGEE. V dropped 2 bases and J dropped 0; count of bases not matched to a gene: 3. This CDR3 comprises 15 residues.

The rearrangement links TRBV7-6 to TRBJ2-1; a possible D gene is TRBD2 (6 bases). V shed 7 bases and J shed 3 bases, with 16 bases lying between them. Germline CDR1 SGHVS, CDR2 FNYEAQ. The length of the CDR3 is 15 residues. This chain's CDR3 is CASTPPGVGYNEQFF. Written as DNA, the CDR3 is TGTGCCAGCACCCCTCCGGGAGTAGGCTACAATGAGCAGTTCTTC. Variable domain in full (rest from reference TRBV7-6 and TRBJ2-1): GAGVSQSPRYKVTKRGQDVALRCDPISGHVSLYWYRQALGQGPEFLTYFNYEAQQDKSGLPNDRFSAERPEGSISTLTIQRTEQRDSAMYRCASTPPGVGYNEQFFGPGTRLTVL.

The chain recombines TRBV30 with TRBJ2-2; 11 bases are shared with TRBD2. Per germline, CDR1 GTSNPN and CDR2 SVGIG (reference sequence). The J segment lost 4 bases and the V segment lost 0 bases, leaving 7 bases of the junction unmatched. The CDR3 loop spans 17 amino acids. Here the CDR3 reads CAWSVTLAGGFTGELFF. The CDR3 DNA follows: TGTGCCTGGAGTGTAACCCTAGCGGGAGGTTTCACCGGGGAGCTGTTTTTT.

The chain employs TRBV5-1 and TRBJ2-7, with TRBD2 matching over 7 bases. Germline loops: CDR1 SGHRS, CDR2 YFSETQ. The CDR3 length is 14 residues. V dropped 9 bases and J dropped 1; count of bases not matched to a gene: 10. The CDR3: CATAPRGGSYEQYF. The DNA of the CDR3 is TGCGCCACCGCTCCTCGGGGAGGGTCCTACGAGCAGTACTTC.

The V call is TRBV18, the J call TRBJ2-1, with 12 bases lining up with TRBD2. J gave up 0 bases and V 3 bases, and 6 bases lay outside the gene matches. Germline assignment: CDR1 KGHSH and CDR2 LQKENI. The CDR3 spans 18 residues. The CDR3 here is CASSPIRTSGNSYNEQFF. CDR3 sequence (DNA): TGTGCCAGCTCACCTATCAGGACTAGCGGGAACTCCTACAATGAGCAGTTCTTC.

The J gene is TRBJ2-7, the V gene TRBV28; tentatively, D is TRBD2 (6 bases). Germline CDR1 reads MDHEN; CDR2 reads SYDVKM. This CDR3 is built from 14 residues. V was clipped by 4 bases and J by 1 base, with 11 bases between them. This chain's CDR3 is CASSWTGVSYEQYF. CDR3 nucleotides: TGTGCCAGCAGTTGGACGGGAGTGTCCTACGAGCAGTACTTC. Supplemented by reference TRBV28 and TRBJ2-7, the full variable domain reads DVKVTQSSRYLVKRTGEKVFLECVQDMDHENMFWYRQDPGLGLRLIYFSYDVKMKEKGDIPEGYSVSREKKERFSLILESASTNQTSMYLCASSWTGVSYEQYFGPGTRLTVT.

The chain has TRBV4-2 and TRBJ2-5, with TRBD2 matching over 7 bases. This CDR3 is built from 16 residues. Per germline, CDR1 LGHNA and CDR2 YNFKEQ. V lost 2 bases to trimming and J lost 3 bases; unmatched junction nucleotides: 9. The CDR3 DNA follows: TGTGCCAGCAGCCAAACTTTGGGAGGGCCTAAAGAGACCCAGTACTTC. Translated: CASSQTLGGPKETQYF.

The CDR3 protein is CASSAGQPNTGELFF. The CDR3, as DNA: TGTGCCAGCAGTGCGGGACAGCCGAACACCGGGGAGCTGTTTTTT. This chain uses TRBV6-1 with TRBJ2-2, with 7 bases identical to TRBD1. V lost 4 bases, J lost 0 bases, and 2 bases stayed unmatched. CDR3 length equals 15 residues. Germline V gene lookup returns CDR1 MNHNS and CDR2 SASEGT.

J is TRBJ2-6 and V is TRBV19; D unclear. Germline V lookup: CDR1 LNHDA, CDR2 SQIVND (reference sequence). The CDR3 runs 14 residues. Trimming stripped 7 bases from V and 0 bases from J, with 7 bases between. The CDR3 bases are TGTGCCAGTACCATGCGCTCTGGGGCCAACGTCCTGACTTTC. Its translation is CASTMRSGANVLTF.

The chain has TRBV27 and TRBJ1-5; 7 positions match TRBD1. Germline values: CDR1 MNHEY, CDR2 SMNVEV (reference sequence). V lost 5 bases to trimming and J lost 4 bases; unmatched junction nucleotides: 5. This CDR3 has 14 amino acids. The CDR3 coding sequence is TGTGCCAGCAGTCCCGGGACAGAGAATCAGCCCCAGCATTTT. This codes for CASSPGTENQPQHF.